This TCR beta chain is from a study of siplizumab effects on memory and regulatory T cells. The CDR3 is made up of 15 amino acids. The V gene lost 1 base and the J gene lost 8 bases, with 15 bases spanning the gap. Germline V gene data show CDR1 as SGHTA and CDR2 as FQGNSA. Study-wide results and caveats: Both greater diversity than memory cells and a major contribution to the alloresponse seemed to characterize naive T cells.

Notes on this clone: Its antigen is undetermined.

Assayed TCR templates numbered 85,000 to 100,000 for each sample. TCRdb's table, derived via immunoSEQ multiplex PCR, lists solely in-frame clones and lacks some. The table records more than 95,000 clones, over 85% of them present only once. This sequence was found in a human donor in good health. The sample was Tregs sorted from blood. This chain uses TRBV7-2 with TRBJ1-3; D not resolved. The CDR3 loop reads CASSLGAARFDTIYF. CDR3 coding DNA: TGTGCCAGCAGCTTAGGGGCAGCTAGATTTGACACCATATATTTT.